The T cell receptor beta chain under discussion was sequenced for a study of T cells after yellow fever vaccination. CDR1 is SGHAT and CDR2 is FQDESV in the germline V gene (reference sequence). V was trimmed by 2 bases and J by 4 bases, leaving 11 bases between them. This CDR3 spans 14 amino acids. Note on this clonotype: No antigen is known for it.

A universal primer site and UMIs were added as TCR cDNA was made by 5'RACE template switching. TCRdb redid the calling of the 5' RACE reads with MiXCR, one entry per CDR3 protein. The sample yields 240,000 or so distinct CDR3 sequences, 6.9% seen once. Study observations and caveats: At under 98% for CD4 and around 91% for CD8, most primary-vaccination clones showed up again after the booster. Contaminating bulk clonotypes could be abundant in FACS-sorted repertoires.

Source: CD4+ T cells sorted from PBMCs, taken 15 days after the yellow fever booster vaccination. This TCR derives from a man younger than 40 who received the YFV17D yellow fever vaccine. The chain links TRBV11-1 to TRBJ2-5, with unresolved D. For the CDR3, the DNA is TGTGCCAGCAGCTTACGGACGGCCGCAGAGACCCAGTACTTC. As protein: CASSLRTAAETQYF.